This TCR beta chain was observed in a study of shared clonotypes between healthy human individuals (dated by TCRdb to about 2020). A note on the overall study: A few men and a couple of women, aged 18 to 49 years, made up the cohort. For each donor, CD4 naive and CD4 memory were each given three plates, CD8 naive was given two plates, and CD8 memory was given one plate. To estimate repertoire size and how much clonotypes are shared between individuals, the study performed deep sequencing of blood TCR repertoires from a few healthy adults. To increase sequencing depth and limit assay-specific biases, TCR repertoire library preparation and sequencing were carried out by different laboratories using diverse techniques. Leukapheresis yielded between about 0.94 and 8.9 billion PBMCs per donor. The study at large found these results: Clonotypes shared by all four sorted-subset donors showed higher generation probabilities than non-shared clonotypes. Naive subsets generally had larger estimated clonotype richness than memory subsets did. About 5% of naive CD4, roughly 3.5% of naive CD8, 2.3% of memory CD4, and 0.35% to 0.5% of memory CD8 clonotypes were shared across a few donors. Rarefaction of sorted-subset datasets indicated incomplete sequencing despite the large sequencing depth. Sampling was restricted to blood, and TCR repertoires in tissue are likely to differ from TCR repertoires in blood. Based on pairwise subsampling, the degree of clonotype sharing among donors was expected to be affected by sequencing depth. The small number of donors limited the genetic and exposure-history diversity represented.

About this clone itself: No antigen is known for it. No base-level quality is on record; no much larger clone is a single base apart.

TCR CDR3 regions were amplified from genomic DNA by multiplex PCR using the deep immunoSEQ assay. Extracted genomic DNA from each cell subset was spread evenly across all wells of several immunoSEQ 96-well plates, with each plate serving as a replicate. For sorted subsets, about 0.2 ug genomic DNA, equal to about 30,000 T cell genomes, was loaded into each replicate PCR. Purified libraries were quantified with a Qubit 3.0 fluorometer, sized on a Bioanalyzer 2100, and re-quantified with the KAPA Library Quantification kit. A separate single-read 150-cycle Illumina NextSeq 550 flow cell was used to sequence each immunoSEQ 96-well plate. From the authors' description of their analysis: Because the immunoSEQ output held only junctional sequences and lacked quality scores, the filtering could not match the filtering applied to full-length reads. Sequences were annotated with PyIR, a Python wrapper for IgBLAST v1.9, and V/J genes and CDR3 were assigned using IMGT germline references. Reads with weak V/J assignments (E-value above 1e-6), missing CDR3, stop codons, out-of-frame junctions, or ambiguous translated residues were removed. V3J clonotypes were defined by identical inferred V gene, J gene, and CDR3 amino acid sequence. Percentage overlap between repertoires was computed as shared unique clonotypes divided by the size of the smaller repertoire. Richness of each repertoire was evaluated using RTK rarefaction, the Chao1 estimator, and Recon v2.1 estimates of unobserved clonotypes. OLGA was used to compute generation probabilities for all TCRbeta clonotypes that the gDNA method yielded from a handful of donors. Sourced from immuneACCESS, this table was stored by TCRdb with only in-frame sequences that have V and J called. A share of the clones is absent; for the studies checked, an unresolved V gene accounts for under half, and the remainder has no known explanation. V and J calls and clone size are those listed in that table; D and trimming were worked out from the DNA. The table for this sample lists about 1.1 million clones; approximately 80% of them were counted only once. Of the sample, roughly 0.56% falls within the top ten clones.

Inclusive of the bounding cysteine and phenylalanine, the CDR3 is 14 residues long. Here the CDR3 DNA is all that survives: 42 bases in frame from base 1. CDR1 and CDR2, per the germline V gene, are MNHNS and SASEGT. V and J are trimmed by 3 bases and 6 bases, and the gene matches miss 5 bases of the junction. The donors were healthy, HIV-negative adults with no recently reported acute infections or vaccinations. Only Caucasian adults living in Nashville, Tennessee, USA were represented among the donors. Magnetic negative selection was used to enrich CD4+ T cells, after which naive cells were positively selected on CD45RA and the negative fraction became the memory subset. Blood was collected by leukapheresis, and PBMCs were isolated by Ficoll-Histopaque density gradient centrifugation and then cryopreserved in liquid nitrogen vapor phase. Analytical flow cytometry was used to check the purity and quantity of each magnetically sorted T cell population. From each sorted fraction, genomic DNA was isolated and quantified by UV absorbance on a Nanodrop 2000c.

The sample was memory CD4+ T cells from PBMCs. This specimen's cell subset or site label, interpreted: CD45RA-negative fraction. The sequence came from a man aged 18-30 years in good health. Some clones in this sample may be carry-over from other donors' samples. The chain is assembled from TRBV6-1 and TRBJ1-5, and 7 junctional nucleotides match TRBD1. The DNA sequence follows: TGTGCCAGCAGTGAGACCAGGGGGGCTCAGCCCCAGCATTTT. This translates into CASSETRGAQPQHF.